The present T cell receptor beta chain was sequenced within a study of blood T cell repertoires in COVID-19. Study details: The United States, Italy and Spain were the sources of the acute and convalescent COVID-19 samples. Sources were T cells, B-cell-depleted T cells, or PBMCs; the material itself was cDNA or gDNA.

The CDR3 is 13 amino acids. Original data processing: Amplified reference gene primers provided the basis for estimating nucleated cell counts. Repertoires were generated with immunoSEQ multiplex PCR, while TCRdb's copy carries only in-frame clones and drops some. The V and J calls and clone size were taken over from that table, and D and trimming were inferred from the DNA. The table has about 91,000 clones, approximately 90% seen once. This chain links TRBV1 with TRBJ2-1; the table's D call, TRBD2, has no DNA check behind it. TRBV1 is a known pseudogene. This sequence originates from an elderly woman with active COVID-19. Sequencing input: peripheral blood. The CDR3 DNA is TGCACCAGCAGCCAACCATACTGCGATGAGCAGTTCTTC. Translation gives CTSSQPYCDEQFF.